The clone carrying this T cell receptor (beta chain) counts as large. Its antigen is still unknown. This sample was taken from a study of metastatic and nonmetastatic thyroid tumors. Study in general: Patients with malignant and benign thyroid disease provided blood and tumor or nodule tissue, whose repertoires were compared.

Germline lookup yields CDR1 LNHNV and CDR2 YYDKDF (reference sequence). V was clipped by 1 base and J by 4 bases, with 2 bases between them. There are 12 residues in the CDR3. Prior to thyroid surgery, none of the patients had received any treatment. General study findings and limits: A significant increase in TCR beta diversity was reportedly seen in malignant thyroid tumors relative to benign nodules, in blood and tumor.

In the study's own analysis: Variation in CDR3 across clinicopathological groups served as the basis for constructing a distant-metastasis classifier in papillary thyroid cancer. TCRdb re-analyzed the PCR reads using MiXCR. TCRdb's processing, not the study's, gives the V and J calls here. The data show 4,000 to 5,000 clones, approximately 15% seen once. The sample comprised adjacent normal tissue. The TCR comes from a female donor with papillary thyroid cancer or a benign thyroid nodule (not recorded which). Some clones in this sample may be carry-over from other donors' samples. The chain recombines TRBV15 with TRBJ1-5; D remains ambiguous. CDR3 coding DNA: TGTGCCACCAGCAGAGCTAATCAGCCCCAGCATTTT. It yields the protein CATSRANQPQHF.